The subject of this entry is one T cell receptor beta chain. What this receptor recognizes is not known. Qualities for individual bases were not recorded, and no much larger clone is one base off. Normal lung samples came from the same patient and were non-adjacent lung tissue collected as far from the tumour as possible, with a minimum distance of 3 cm. From frozen aliquots of unsorted single-cell suspensions, genomic DNA was isolated using the QIAamp DNA kit. Tissues were received within 2 hours of resection and processed immediately into single-cell suspensions. Tissue was broken up mechanically, digested enzymatically with DNase I, collagenase I and hyaluronidase for approximately 31 minutes at 37 degrees C, and then filtered and RBC-lysed. A two-step multiplex PCR was used to amplify TCR-beta CDR3 regions from genomic DNA, and Illumina-compatible adaptors were added in the second step. TCR-beta immunosequencing was carried out on an Illumina platform through the commercial immunoSEQ service. The paper's data handling went like this. Repertoires were described by productive clonality and by Top 10 Clones, which is the percentage of T-cell templates coming from the ten most frequent sequences. Values of productive clonality ranged from 0 to 1, with a monoclonal population indicated by a value of 1. Tumour-associated clones were defined as sequences comprising at least 0.1% of tumour T-cell templates but absent from matched non-adjacent lung, identified via log10 scatter plots. Two-group comparisons used Student's t-tests, stages used ANOVA, and relationships used linear regression, analysed in GraphPad Prism7 and R. TCRdb mirrors the immuneACCESS table, restricted to in-frame sequences. Some clones are absent from its copies; in checked studies, under half trace to an unresolved V gene, and the reason for the others is unknown. The D gene and trimming were derived from the DNA, and the V and J assignments and clone size from that table. Present in this sample are about 7,100 clones, approximately 84% of which were seen just once. The ten largest clonotypes hold more than 10% of the sample.

These data come from a study of immune cell composition in non-small cell lung cancer (dated by TCRdb to 2015 to 2018). For the wider study: Histologic subtype, mostly lung adenocarcinoma or squamous cell carcinoma, was determined with H&E together with p63, CK5, Napsin A and TTF-1 immunohistochemistry. For supplementary cohort #1, made up of about nine lung adenocarcinoma cases, paired tumour/lung TCR-beta sequencing was done and TIL populations were generated so that tumour reactivity could be assessed. Using Adaptive Biotechnologies, the researchers ran TCR-beta sequencing on approximately 36 paired NSCLC tumour and non-adjacent lung specimens, along with 26 tumour-only specimens. A handful of tumour specimens that had TCR-beta data belonged to rare histological subtypes and were left out of the subtype comparisons.

The germline V gene encodes CDR1 SGHTA and CDR2 FQGNSA. Reading from cysteine to phenylalanine, the CDR3 counts 14 amino acids. Left in the record is the CDR3 DNA by itself, 42 bases read in frame from the first base. The junction carries 9 bases between V and J, which are trimmed by 3 bases and 1 base respectively. Here is what the overall study found, with its caveats: The reactivity cohort contained only 9 to 10 cases, and the tumour-reactive clones were not shown to have sequences in common with the dominant in vivo tumour-associated clones. Smoking pack-years did not significantly correlate with tumour TCR-beta clonality. In some ten adenocarcinoma cases, maximal tumour-associated clone frequency correlated strongly with TIL tumour reactivity, whereas overall clonality did not. Nearly half of NSCLC cases had tumour-associated clones >0.5%, with 75% of squamous carcinomas showing such clones compared with 30% to 35% of adenocarcinomas.

This TCR derives from a human donor with non-small cell lung cancer. The rearrangement joined TRBV7-2 to TRBJ1-2; too little of a D gene remains to name it. The specimen was non-adjacent lung tissue. The base sequence is TGTGCCAGCAGCTTCTCCGAAATTAACTATGGCTACACCTTC. This encodes CASSFSEINYGYTF.